Listed below are T cell receptor beta chains from one sample, sequenced in a study of T cell changes during pregnancy in multiple sclerosis. Generated by immunoSEQ multiplex PCR, the TCRdb table keeps only in-frame clones and is missing some. The sample records about 57,000 clones, about 92% being singletons. The sample consisted of CD4+ T cells from peripheral blood mononuclear cells, taken in the second trimester of pregnancy. The receptors shown here come from a female donor with multiple sclerosis, enrolled in a pregnancy study. The CDR3 runs from the conserved cysteine through the conserved F or W.

TRBV6-5	TRBJ2-1	CASSYSGGRTNEQFF
TRBV19	TRBJ1-6	CASRAGQGNSPLHF
TRBV19	TRBJ2-3	CASSLQGANADTQYF
TRBV9	TRBJ1-6	CASSPAGDHNSPLHF
TRBV30	TRBJ2-5	CAWAGLAGVETQYF
TRBV6-1	TRBJ2-3	CASSEDRGRTDTQYF
TRBV7-2	TRBJ2-3	CASSLGGGPADTQYF
TRBV7-2	TRBJ2-5	CASSFGVGETQYF
TRBV6-1	TRBJ2-7	CASSETGTYEQYF
TRBV6-5	TRBJ2-2	CASSNSGVRTGELFF
TRBV4-1	TRBJ2-2	CASSLRTGKAANTGELFF
TRBV2	TRBJ2-2	CASKAGTGHTGELFF
TRBV15	TRBJ1-1	CATSRQGTVTEAFF
TRBV5-1	TRBJ1-3	CASSFSGQGVVGNTIYF
TRBV5-4	TRBJ1-2	CASSLATVYGYTF
TRBV28	TRBJ1-2	CASSLWQGSRDGYTF
TRBV27	TRBJ2-5	CASSLSLDGEETQYF
TRBV30	TRBJ1-1	CAGAGWTNTEAFF
TRBV7-8	TRBJ1-5	CASSPGGTGVSNQPQHF
TRBV9	TRBJ1-5	CASSDDSGHQPQHF
TRBV27	TRBJ1-6	CASSLFLGGGSPLHF
TRBV5-1	TRBJ2-7	CASRPTSGAYEQYF
TRBV6-4	TRBJ1-1	CASSPNSGISEAFF
TRBV19	TRBJ2-2	CASSRSANTGELFF
TRBV5-1	TRBJ2-7	CASAPGTGVNEQYF
TRBV18	TRBJ1-3	CASSPPTGTHTIYF
TRBV14	TRBJ2-3	CASSHLGGSTSTDTQYF
TRBV4-2	TRBJ1-3	CASSQPGQGRGNTIYF
TRBV5-5	TRBJ1-1	CASSFRVGNTEAFF
TRBV2	TRBJ2-7	CASSGGARGLINSYEQYF
TRBV15	TRBJ2-7	CATSILAGYEQYF
TRBV18	TRBJ2-3	CASSPAYSTDTQYF
TRBV5-1	TRBJ2-3	CASSPGLAGGIASTDTQYF
TRBV7-2	TRBJ2-7	CATMGWSGGEQYF
TRBV2	TRBJ1-5	CASSMATGDQPQHF
TRBV7-2	TRBJ2-2	CASSLLGTSGGAGGELFF
TRBV2	TRBJ1-3	CASSETLIGTGNTIYF
TRBV11-2	TRBJ1-1	CASSRQGGALNTEAFF
TRBV5-4	TRBJ2-7	CASSFLAGEVGEQYF
TRBV4-2	TRBJ2-1	CASSHGLAPESSYNEQFF
TRBV10-3	TRBJ2-3	CAISDRYQGLAGADTQYF
TRBV29-1	TRBJ2-1	CSTDRGSYNEQFF
TRBV9	TRBJ2-1	CASSQGGGGSYNEQFF
TRBV5-1	TRBJ1-4	CASGFMGGTNEKLFF
TRBV7-3	TRBJ2-5	CASSLGDRGLQETQYF
TRBV6-6	TRBJ1-1	CASRNDRDTEAFF
TRBV18	TRBJ1-1	CASSPGANTEAFF
TRBV5-4	TRBJ2-5	CASSLASRGETQYF
TRBV10-3	TRBJ2-1	CAASSGGPYNEQFF
TRBV7-9	TRBJ2-1	CASRRGSGGVNEQFF
TRBV5-4	TRBJ2-5	CASSLAQGAKETQYF